The sequence of this T cell receptor (beta chain) was determined in a study of T cells after yellow fever vaccination. CDR1 is LGHNA, CDR2 YSLEER, per germline. V lost 0 bases, J lost 7 bases, and 12 bases lay in between. This CDR3 region has 14 residues. This clonotype was seen many times. MiXCR was run by TCRdb on the 5' RACE reads, yielding one entry per CDR3 protein. The sample carries 300,000 to 400,000 distinct CDR3 sequences, over 8.5% recorded once. This clonotype was sampled from a man in his late teens or twenties who received the YFV17D yellow fever vaccine. The gene calls are TRBV4-3 and TRBJ1-2; perhaps TRBD1 as D (5 bases). The sequenced sample was CD4+ T cells sorted from PBMCs, obtained 45 days after the yellow fever booster vaccination. CDR3 DNA sequence: TGCGCCAGCAGCCAAGATCGTAGGGGCGGTGGCTACACCTTC. This gives the protein CASSQDRRGGGYTF.